One sample yielded the 25 T cell receptor beta chains listed below, sequenced in a study of cytomegalovirus exposure and HLA in healthy donors. In the PCR, 60 Vbeta and 13 Jbeta primers were used. Using immunoSEQ multiplex PCR, the repertoire was profiled, and TCRdb retains in-frame clones only, with some absent. The data show approximately 120,000 clones, with less than 80% seen just once and 1.9% held by the top ten. Sequenced: PBMCs. These receptors were collected from a man in his fifties or sixties in good health and CMV-seronegative.

The chain couples TRBV5-1 to TRBJ1-5, with TRBD1 matching over 8 bases. The CDR3 is made up of 18 amino acids. J gave up 1 base and V 4 bases, and 13 bases lay outside the gene matches. Germline loops: CDR1 SGHRS, CDR2 YFSETQ. DNA of the CDR3: TGCGCCAGCAGCCGTTACCCGGCAGGGGGCCTGAGCAATCAGCCCCAGCATTTT. Translated, it gives CASSRYPAGGLSNQPQHF.

The chain joins TRBV7-8 to TRBJ2-1; 7 bases line up with TRBD1. Unmatched junction bases numbered 13, after V lost 5 bases and J lost 6 bases. Germline V gene sequence: CDR1 SGHVS, CDR2 FQNEAQ. CDR3 length equals 16 residues. The CDR3 spells CASSALLDRAGNEQFF. Here the CDR3 DNA reads TGTGCCAGCAGCGCGCTTTTAGACAGGGCGGGCAATGAGCAGTTCTTC. Together with reference TRBV7-8 and TRBJ2-1, the CDR3 gives the full variable domain: GAGVSQSPRYKVAKRGQDVALRCDPISGHVSLFWYQQALGQGPEFLTYFQNEAQLDKSGLPSDRFFAERPEGSVSTLKIQRTQQEDSAVYLCASSALLDRAGNEQFFGPGTRLTVL.

The gene calls are TRBV19 and TRBJ1-2; D is ambiguous. Germline CDR1 LNHDA, CDR2 SQIVND (reference sequence). Trimming left V 0 bases short and J 1 base short, with 9 bases between. The CDR3 runs to 15 residues. The chain's CDR3 is CASSIDEASNYGYTF. The CDR3 DNA reads as TGTGCCAGTAGTATAGATGAGGCCAGTAACTATGGCTACACCTTC.

V gene TRBV6-6 combines with J gene TRBJ2-1; 7 bases are a match to TRBD1. This CDR3 is built from 13 residues. V was pared by 7 bases and J by 13 bases, with 13 bases of the junction left unmatched. Germline lookup yields CDR1 MNHNY and CDR2 SVGAGI (reference sequence). The CDR3 DNA follows: TGTGCCAGCAACGGGCAGGGGGTTGGGGGACAGTTCTTC. Translated, it gives CASNGQGVGGQFF.

The table lists this clone with a count of one. The chain recombines TRBV18 with TRBJ2-6; D ambiguous. The germline V gene has CDR1 KGHSH and CDR2 LQKENI. This CDR3 contains 15 residues. Trimming took 0 bases from V and 2 from J, leaving 5 bases between them. CDR3 residues: CASSPPRAGANVLTF. CDR3 DNA sequence: TGTGCCAGCTCACCACCCCGAGCTGGGGCCAACGTCCTGACTTTC.

The J gene is TRBJ2-3, the V gene TRBV5-1; D unresolved. V lost 2 bases, J lost 1 base, and 5 bases lay in between. CDR1 is SGHRS and CDR2 is YFSETQ in the germline V gene. This CDR3 is 13 amino acids long. DNA of the CDR3: TGCGCCAGCAGCTTCGGTGGCACAGATACGCAGTATTTT. It yields the protein CASSFGGTDTQYF. Supplemented by reference TRBV5-1 and TRBJ2-3, the full variable domain reads KAGVTQTPRYLIKTRGQQVTLSCSPISGHRSVSWYQQTPGQGLQFLFEYFSETQRNKGNFPGRFSGRQFSNSRSEMNVSTLELGDSALYLCASSFGGTDTQYFGPGTRLTVL.

The sample holds one count of this clone. J is TRBJ2-5 and V is TRBV5-4, with 9 positions matching TRBD1. Germline CDR1 SGHNT, CDR2 YYREEE (reference sequence). Trimming cost V 4 bases and J 5 bases; bases outside gene matches: 9. The CDR3 spans 15 residues. Here the CDR3 reads CASSDNTGGSETQYF. DNA of the CDR3: TGTGCCAGCAGCGACAATACAGGGGGCAGCGAGACCCAGTACTTC.

This clone came up a few times. The rearrangement joins TRBV7-9 to TRBJ2-1; a possible D gene is TRBD2 (6 bases). V was cut by 2 bases and J by 9 bases, with 17 bases left in between. The CDR3 totals 15 residues. Germline V lookup: CDR1 SEHNR, CDR2 FQNEAQ (reference sequence). The DNA for the CDR3 is TGTGCCAGCAGCTTAACAGCGGGTAATAGGGGTGAGCAGTTCTTC. Translating gives CASSLTAGNRGEQFF.

The rearrangement links TRBV7-8 to TRBJ2-3; 16 nucleotides agree with TRBD2. The CDR3 spans 18 residues. Per germline, CDR1 SGHVS and CDR2 FQNEAQ. The junction had 10 bases not matched to a gene; V was cut back by 3 bases and J by 7 bases. CDR3 region: CASSLLTGTSGGGNTQYF. CDR3 nucleotides: TGTGCCAGCAGCTTGTTGACCGGGACTAGCGGGGGGGGGAATACGCAGTATTTT.

This rearrangement joins TRBV5-1 to TRBJ2-3, with D unclear. The CDR3 has 12 amino acids. CDR1 and CDR2 (germline): SGHRS, YFSETQ. Trimming cost V 1 base and J 5 bases, with 5 bases left between them. The CDR3 DNA follows: TGCGCCAGCAGCTTGTCGTTAGATACGCAGTATTTT. This gives the protein CASSLSLDTQYF.

This clone occurred once. The chain couples TRBV29-1 to TRBJ1-2; the match to TRBD1 covers 7 bases. Germline-derived CDR1 and CDR2 are SQVTM and ANQGSEA. V shed 7 bases, J shed 10 bases, and the junction held 6 bases outside the gene matches. This CDR3 contains 10 residues. The CDR3 here is CSARDSLYTF. The DNA for the CDR3 is TGCAGCGCCCGGGACAGCCTCTACACCTTC.

To note about this clone: The junction departs from germline at one end; a sequencing error may be responsible. The J gene is TRBJ2-2, the V gene TRBV7-3, with 9 bases that match TRBD2. CDR1 and CDR2 (germline): SGHTA, FQGTGA. The CDR3 loop spans 20 amino acids. For the CDR3, the DNA is TGTGCCAGCAGCTTAGCGGGACTAGCCTCCCTCCACTCGAACACCTGGGAGCTGTTTTTT. Residues: CASSLAGLASLHSNTWELFF. Combining the CDR3 with reference TRBV7-3 and TRBJ2-2 gives the whole variable domain GAGVSQTPSNKVTEKGKYVELRCDPISGHTALYWYRQSLGQGPEFLIYFQGTGAADDSGLPNDRFFAVRPEGSVSTLKIQRTERGDSAVYLCASSLAGLASLHSNTWELFFGEGSRLTVL.

The V and J genes are TRBV5-4 and TRBJ2-5; TRBD2 aligns across 7 bases. The CDR3 consists of 17 residues. Trimming removed 4 bases from V and 0 bases from J; junction bases left unmatched: 12. Germline CDR1 SGHNT, CDR2 YYREEE (reference sequence). CDR3 region: CASSPWARAGNQETQYF. In nucleotides, the CDR3 is TGTGCCAGCAGCCCCTGGGCACGAGCGGGGAACCAAGAGACCCAGTACTTC.

The rearrangement links TRBV14 to TRBJ1-1; a possible D gene is TRBD1 (5 bases). The CDR3 has 14 residues. Germline CDR1 is SGHDN and CDR2 is FVKESK. V was shortened by 1 base and J by 3 bases, with 9 bases between the two germline ends. The CDR3 region is CASSQVQADTEAFF. CDR3 sequence (DNA): TGTGCCAGCAGCCAAGTACAGGCGGACACTGAAGCTTTCTTT.

CDR3 sequence (DNA): TGTGCCAGCAGCTTCGGGAGAAATGAAAAACTGTTTTTT. It encodes CASSFGRNEKLFF. The V gene is TRBV7-8, the J gene TRBJ1-4; D unclear. CDR1 and CDR2 from the germline V gene are SGHVS and FQNEAQ. The CDR3 covers 13 residues. Trimming took 3 bases from V and 5 from J, leaving 7 bases between them.

The chain has TRBV2 and TRBJ2-5, with 11 bases fitting TRBD2. V gave up 3 bases and J gave up 5 bases; unmatched junction bases: 8. CDR3 length: 16 residues. Germline CDR1 and CDR2: SNHLY and FYNNEI. In DNA, the CDR3 is TGTGCCAGCAGTGATGTTAGCGGGGGGGCCAGGGAGACCCAGTACTTC. Encoded protein: CASSDVSGGARETQYF.

The chain carries TRBV2 and TRBJ2-3; TRBD2 matches at 7 bases. The V and J ends lost 2 bases and 1 base, in that order; junction bases with no gene match: 3. The CDR3 is made up of 15 amino acids. Germline V lookup: CDR1 SNHLY, CDR2 FYNNEI. CDR3 nucleotides: TGTGCCAGCAGTGAATTGAGCGGGGGCACAGATACGCAGTATTTT. Encoded protein: CASSELSGGTDTQYF.

This chain links TRBV6-1 with TRBJ2-5; 9 bases agree with TRBD1. Looked up from germline, CDR1 is MNHNS and CDR2 is SASEGT. The length of the CDR3 is 14 residues. V lost 4 bases and J lost 1; bases outside the gene matches: 1. CDR3 nucleotides: TGTGCCAGCAGTGCGGGACAGGGCCAAGAGACCCAGTACTTC. Translating gives CASSAGQGQETQYF.

This chain joins TRBV5-1 and TRBJ2-5; maybe TRBD2 (6 bases). The germline gives CDR1 SGHRS, CDR2 YFSETQ. The length of the CDR3 is 14 residues. V was cut by 4 bases and J by 2 bases, with 12 bases left in between. The CDR3 DNA sequence: TGCGCCAGCAGCCCCAGGGACTCTCAAGAGACCCAGTACTTC. This gives the protein CASSPRDSQETQYF.

This chain links TRBV5-1 with TRBJ2-3; no clear D gene. CDR1 is SGHRS and CDR2 is YFSETQ in the germline V gene. The CDR3 runs 14 residues. V was cut by 3 bases and J by 4 bases, with 12 bases left in between. CDR3 DNA: TGCGCCAGCAGCTCCCACGAGGCGGCAGATACGCAGTATTTT. Translation: CASSSHEAADTQYF.

The V call is TRBV2, the J call TRBJ2-2; 13 nucleotides align to TRBD2. The V gene end was trimmed by 4 bases and the J gene end by 6 bases; junction bases not matched to a gene: 2. Germline values: CDR1 SNHLY, CDR2 FYNNEI. CDR3 size: 15 residues. The CDR3 protein is CASSVTSGGAGELFF. CDR3 nucleotide sequence: TGTGCCAGCAGTGTCACTAGCGGGGGGGCCGGGGAGCTGTTTTTT.

This clone has a handful of counts. This chain links TRBV10-3 with TRBJ2-2; TRBD2 aligns across 7 bases. Trimming cost V 3 bases and J 5 bases; bases outside gene matches: 3. The CDR3 consists of 14 residues. Germline CDR1 and CDR2: ENHRY and SYGVKD. The DNA for the CDR3 is TGTGCCATCAGTGACAGCGGGACTACCGGGGAGCTGTTTTTT. Its protein is CAISDSGTTGELFF.

V and J are TRBV18 and TRBJ2-1, with D maybe TRBD1 (5 bases). V lost 3 bases, J lost 4 bases, and 19 bases lay in between. This CDR3 spans 17 amino acids. Germline V lookup: CDR1 KGHSH, CDR2 LQKENI. CDR3: CASSPPQGSAGYNEQFF. The CDR3, as DNA: TGTGCCAGCTCACCCCCACAAGGGTCCGCAGGGTACAATGAGCAGTTCTTC.

This chain joins TRBV5-5 and TRBJ2-7; TRBD2 agrees at 7 bases. The length of the CDR3 is 16 residues. With V trimmed by 0 bases and J by 7 bases, 13 bases remained unmatched. From germline, CDR1 is SGHKS and CDR2 YYEKEE (reference sequence). DNA of the CDR3: TGTGCCAGCAGCTTGGCGGTCAGGGTGAGCGGGGTAGAGCAGTACGTC. Translated: CASSLAVRVSGVEQYV.

The chain has TRBV7-2 and TRBJ2-3; D gene ambiguous. There are 14 residues in the CDR3. V was trimmed by 0 bases and J by 8 bases, leaving 12 bases between them. CDR1 is SGHTA and CDR2 is FQGNSA in the germline V gene. Here the CDR3 DNA reads TGTGCCAGCAGCTTAGCGGAGAGATCTGGTACGCAGTATTTT. Amino acid sequence: CASSLAERSGTQYF.